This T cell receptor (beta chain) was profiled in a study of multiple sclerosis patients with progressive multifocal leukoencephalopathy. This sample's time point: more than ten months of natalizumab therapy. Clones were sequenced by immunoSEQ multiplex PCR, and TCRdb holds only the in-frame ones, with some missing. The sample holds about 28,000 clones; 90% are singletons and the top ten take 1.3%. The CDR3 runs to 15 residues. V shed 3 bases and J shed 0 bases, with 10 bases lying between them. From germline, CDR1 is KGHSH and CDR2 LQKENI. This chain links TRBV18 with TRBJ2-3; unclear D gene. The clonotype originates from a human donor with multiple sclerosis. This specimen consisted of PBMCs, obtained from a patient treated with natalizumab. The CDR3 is CASSPRTGSTDTQYF. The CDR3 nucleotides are TGTGCCAGCTCACCCAGGACCGGGAGCACAGATACGCAGTATTTT.